In this sample, the clone carrying this T cell receptor beta chain turned up a few times. The sample comes from a study of blood T cells in healthy people across ages. Study at large: Using template switching, researchers captured about one barcoded beta molecule for each two T cells.

V lost 2 bases to trimming and J lost 5 bases, with 9 bases between them. This CDR3 is built from 13 residues. From germline, CDR1 is MNHNS and CDR2 SASEGT. A second PCR, run for roughly 7 to 11 cycles, used a sample-barcoded 5' primer plus a J-beta primer mix. Using its own MiXCR run on the 5' RACE reads, TCRdb lists one record per CDR3 protein. The sample holds 1,100,000 or so distinct CDR3 sequences, around 43% seen once. This chain uses TRBV6-1 with TRBJ1-1, with D possibly matching TRBD1 (5 bases). The sample was blood. The clonotype originates from a woman between 55 and 75 years old in good health. The CDR3 DNA reads TGTGCCAGCAGTGAAATCCCAGGGACTGAAGCTTTCTTT. Translation: CASSEIPGTEAFF.